This section outlines one T cell receptor (beta chain) sequence together with its context. Its specificity is not known. This sample stems from a study of vaccination and CD4 T cells after COVID-19. With 2 bases clipped from V and 2 bases from J, the junction kept 7 bases outside the gene matches. Germline loops: CDR1 MNHEY, CDR2 SVGEGT. This CDR3 contains 16 residues. Treatment described: approximately 10-day PBMC culture with coronavirus spike peptide pools or control peptides (ViraFEST assay). Sequencing of cultured CD4+ T cell DNA used the Oncomine TCR Beta short-read assay. TCRdb independently ran MiXCR on the PCR reads; one entry per CDR3 protein. The sample contains under 25,000 distinct CDR3 sequences, more than 40% of which appear only once.

The rearrangement uses TRBV6-2 or TRBV6-3 and TRBJ2-7; 9 bases fit TRBD2. The receptor was derived from a human donor who had recovered from COVID-19. The sequencing input was CD4+ T cells from blood, cultured in vitro. CDR3 in amino acids: CASSYPGLAPTYEQYF. The DNA of the CDR3 is TGTGCCAGCAGTTACCCCGGACTAGCGCCGACCTACGAGCAGTACTTC.